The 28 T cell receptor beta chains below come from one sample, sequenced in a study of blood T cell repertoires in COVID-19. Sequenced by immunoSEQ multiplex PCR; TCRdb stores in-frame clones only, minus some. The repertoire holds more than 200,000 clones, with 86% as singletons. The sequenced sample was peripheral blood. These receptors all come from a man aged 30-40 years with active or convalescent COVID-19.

The CDR3 region is CASSLGTGTGELFF. DNA of the CDR3: TGTGCCAGCAGCTTAGGTACAGGGACCGGGGAGCTGTTTTTT. The chain combines TRBV7-3 with TRBJ2-2; a weak D match, TRBD1 (6 bases). The V gene's germline CDR1 is SGHTA and CDR2 FQGTGA. This CDR3 is built from 14 residues. V shed 2 bases and J shed 5 bases, with 9 bases lying between them.

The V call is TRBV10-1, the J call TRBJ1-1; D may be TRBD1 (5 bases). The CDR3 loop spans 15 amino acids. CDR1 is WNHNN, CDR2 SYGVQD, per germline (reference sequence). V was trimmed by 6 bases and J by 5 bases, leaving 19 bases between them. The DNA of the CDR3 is TGCGCCAGCAGGCCCTCGGTTGGGGCGGATACTGAAGCTTTCTTT. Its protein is CASRPSVGADTEAFF.

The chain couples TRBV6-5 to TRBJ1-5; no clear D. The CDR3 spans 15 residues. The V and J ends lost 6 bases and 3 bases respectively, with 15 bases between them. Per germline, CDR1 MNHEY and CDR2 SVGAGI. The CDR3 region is CASRPLAGINQPQHF. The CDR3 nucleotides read TGTGCCAGCAGGCCCCTTGCGGGGATCAATCAGCCCCAGCATTTT.

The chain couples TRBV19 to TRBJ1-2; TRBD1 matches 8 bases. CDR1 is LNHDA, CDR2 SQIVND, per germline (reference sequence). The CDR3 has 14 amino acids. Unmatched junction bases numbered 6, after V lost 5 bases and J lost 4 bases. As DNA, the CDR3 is TGTGCCAGTAGTGAACAGGGGGTAGGCTATGGCTACACCTTC. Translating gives CASSEQGVGYGYTF.

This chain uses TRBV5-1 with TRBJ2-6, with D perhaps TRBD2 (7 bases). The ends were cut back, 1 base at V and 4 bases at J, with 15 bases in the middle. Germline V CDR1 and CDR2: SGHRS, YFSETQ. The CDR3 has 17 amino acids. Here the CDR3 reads CASSLRGGLGGANVLTF. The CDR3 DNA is TGCGCCAGCAGCTTGCGCGGGGGCCTCGGGGGGGCCAACGTCCTGACTTTC.

As DNA, the CDR3 is TGCGCCAGCAGTCAATCGTCAGGGGACAGCACAGATACGCAGTATTTT. Protein product: CASSQSSGDSTDTQYF. The chain has TRBV23-1 and TRBJ2-3; possible D gene TRBD1, 6 bases. TRBV23-1 has ORF status, its function being uncertain. The length of the CDR3 is 16 residues. V gave up 0 bases and J gave up 0 bases, with 10 bases separating them.

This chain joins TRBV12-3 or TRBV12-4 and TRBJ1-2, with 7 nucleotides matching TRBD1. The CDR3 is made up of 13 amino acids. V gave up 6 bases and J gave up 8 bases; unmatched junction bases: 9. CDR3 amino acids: CASSTPQGGGYTF. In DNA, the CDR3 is TGTGCCAGCAGCACTCCCCAGGGGGGAGGCTACACCTTC.

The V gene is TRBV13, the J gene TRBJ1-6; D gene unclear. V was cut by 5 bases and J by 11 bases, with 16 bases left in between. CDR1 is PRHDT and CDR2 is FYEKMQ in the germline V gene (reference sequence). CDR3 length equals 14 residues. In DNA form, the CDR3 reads TGTGCCAGCAGCCAACGCGACGGGTTGGCACCCCTCCACTTT. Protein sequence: CASSQRDGLAPLHF.

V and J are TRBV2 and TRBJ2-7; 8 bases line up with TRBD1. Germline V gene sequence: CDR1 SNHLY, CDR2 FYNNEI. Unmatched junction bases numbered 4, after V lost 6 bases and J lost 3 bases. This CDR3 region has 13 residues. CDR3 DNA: TGTGCCAGCAGATCGGGACAGGACTACGAGCAGTACTTC. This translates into CASRSGQDYEQYF.

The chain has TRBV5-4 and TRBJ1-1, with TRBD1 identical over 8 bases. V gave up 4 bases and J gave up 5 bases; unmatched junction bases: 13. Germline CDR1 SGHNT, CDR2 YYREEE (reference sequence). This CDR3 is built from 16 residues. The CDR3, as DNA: TGTGCCAGCAGCCCAAGGGCGGCAGGGGGCCTTACTGAAGCTTTCTTT. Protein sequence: CASSPRAAGGLTEAFF.

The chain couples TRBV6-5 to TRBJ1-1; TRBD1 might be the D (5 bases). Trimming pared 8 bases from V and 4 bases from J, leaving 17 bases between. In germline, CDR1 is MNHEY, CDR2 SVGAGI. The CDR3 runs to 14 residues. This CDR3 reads CASCTGDLSTEAFF. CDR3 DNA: TGTGCCAGCTGCACAGGAGATTTGAGCACTGAAGCTTTCTTT.

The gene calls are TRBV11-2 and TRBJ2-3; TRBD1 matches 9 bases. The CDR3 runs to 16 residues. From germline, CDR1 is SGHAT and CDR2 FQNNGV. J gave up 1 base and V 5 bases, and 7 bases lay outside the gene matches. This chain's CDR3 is CASSVPWDRGTDTQYF. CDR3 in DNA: TGTGCCAGCAGCGTCCCCTGGGACAGGGGCACAGATACGCAGTATTTT.

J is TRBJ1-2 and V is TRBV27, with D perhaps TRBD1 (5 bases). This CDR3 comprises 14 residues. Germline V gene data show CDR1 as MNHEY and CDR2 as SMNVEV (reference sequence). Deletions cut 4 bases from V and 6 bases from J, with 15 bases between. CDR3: CASSSDTGLHGYTF. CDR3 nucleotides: TGTGCCAGCAGTTCGGACACGGGTTTGCATGGCTACACCTTC.

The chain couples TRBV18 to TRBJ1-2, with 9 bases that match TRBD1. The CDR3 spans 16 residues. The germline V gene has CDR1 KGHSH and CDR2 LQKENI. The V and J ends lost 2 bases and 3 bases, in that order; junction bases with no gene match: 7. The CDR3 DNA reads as TGTGCCAGCTCACCAGTCGACAGGGGGGGTCACTATGGCTACACCTTC. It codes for CASSPVDRGGHYGYTF.

The CDR3 DNA is TGTGCCAGCAGCTTAGGTACAGATACTAACTATGGCTACACCTTC. Translation gives CASSLGTDTNYGYTF. V is TRBV13 and J is TRBJ1-2; D gene unclear. There are 15 residues in the CDR3. V lost 0 bases to trimming and J lost 0 bases, with 8 bases between them. Per the germline V gene, CDR1 is PRHDT and CDR2 is FYEKMQ (reference sequence). The variable domain in full, completed from reference TRBV13 and TRBJ1-2, reads AAGVIQSPRHLIKEKRETATLKCYPIPRHDTVYWYQQGPGQDPQFLISFYEKMQSDKGSIPDRFSAQQFSDYHSELNMSSLELGDSALYFCASSLGTDTNYGYTFGSGTRLTVV.

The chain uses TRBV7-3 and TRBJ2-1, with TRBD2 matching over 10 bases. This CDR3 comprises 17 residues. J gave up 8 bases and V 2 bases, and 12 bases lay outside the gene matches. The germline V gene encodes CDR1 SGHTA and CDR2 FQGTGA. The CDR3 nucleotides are TGTGCCAGCAGCTTAGCCTCCCTAGCGGGGGCAGGGGATGAGCAGTTCTTC. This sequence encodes CASSLASLAGAGDEQFF.

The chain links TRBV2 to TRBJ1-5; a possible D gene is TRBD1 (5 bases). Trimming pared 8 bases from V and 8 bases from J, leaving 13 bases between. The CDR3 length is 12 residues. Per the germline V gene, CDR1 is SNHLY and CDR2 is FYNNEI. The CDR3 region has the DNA TGTGCCAGCCAGTGGGGCTTGGAGCCCCAGCATTTT. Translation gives CASQWGLEPQHF. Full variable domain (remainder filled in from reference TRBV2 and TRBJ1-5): EPEVTQTPSHQVTQMGQEVILRCVPISNHLYFYWYRQILGQKVEFLVSFYNNEISEKSEIFDDQFSVERPDGSNFTLKIRSTKLEDSAMYFCASQWGLEPQHFGDGTRLSIL.

DNA for the CDR3: TGTGCCAGCAGCACCGGGGACGGGGGCTACGAGCAGTACTTC. This sequence encodes CASSTGDGGYEQYF. V and J are TRBV28 and TRBJ2-7, with a tentative D call TRBD2 (6 bases). Germline CDR1 MDHEN, CDR2 SYDVKM. Trimming removed 6 bases from V and 3 bases from J, with 15 bases in between. This CDR3 has 14 residues.

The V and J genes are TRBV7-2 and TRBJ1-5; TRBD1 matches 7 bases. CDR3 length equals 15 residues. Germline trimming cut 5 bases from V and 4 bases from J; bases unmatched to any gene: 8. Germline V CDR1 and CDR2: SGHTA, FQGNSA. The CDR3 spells CASSLQGTVNQPQHF. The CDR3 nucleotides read TGTGCCAGCAGCCTACAGGGGACAGTGAATCAGCCCCAGCATTTT. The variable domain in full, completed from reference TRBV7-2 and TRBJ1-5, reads GAGVSQSPSNKVTEKGKDVELRCDPISGHTALYWYRQSLGQGLEFLIYFQGNSAPDKSGLPSDRFSAERTGGSVSTLTIQRTQQEDSAVYLCASSLQGTVNQPQHFGDGTRLSIL.

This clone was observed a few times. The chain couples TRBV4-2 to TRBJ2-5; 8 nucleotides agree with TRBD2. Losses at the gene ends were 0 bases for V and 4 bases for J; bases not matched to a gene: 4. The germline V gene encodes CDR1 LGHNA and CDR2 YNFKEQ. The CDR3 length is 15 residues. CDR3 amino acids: CASSQDLAGAETQYF. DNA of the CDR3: TGTGCCAGCAGCCAAGATCTAGCGGGCGCAGAGACCCAGTACTTC.

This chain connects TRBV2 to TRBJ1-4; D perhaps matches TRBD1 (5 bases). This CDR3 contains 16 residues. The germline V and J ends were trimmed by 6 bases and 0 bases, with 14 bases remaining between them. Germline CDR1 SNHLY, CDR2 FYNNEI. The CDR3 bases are TGTGCCAGCAGGGCGGGGGTTATTGCAACTAATGAAAAACTGTTTTTT. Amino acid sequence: CASRAGVIATNEKLFF.

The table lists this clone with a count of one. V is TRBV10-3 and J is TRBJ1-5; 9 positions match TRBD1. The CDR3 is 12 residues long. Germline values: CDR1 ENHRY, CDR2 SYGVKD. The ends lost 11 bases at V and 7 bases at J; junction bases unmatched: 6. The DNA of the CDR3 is TGTGCCGCCGGGACAGGGAACCAGCCCCAGCATTTT. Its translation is CAAGTGNQPQHF.

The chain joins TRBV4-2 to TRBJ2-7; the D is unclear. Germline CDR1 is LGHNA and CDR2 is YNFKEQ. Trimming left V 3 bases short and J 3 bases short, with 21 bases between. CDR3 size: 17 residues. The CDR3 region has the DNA TGTGCCAGCAGCCAGGAAATCCTAGGCGCTACCCACTACGAGCAGTACTTC. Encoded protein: CASSQEILGATHYEQYF.

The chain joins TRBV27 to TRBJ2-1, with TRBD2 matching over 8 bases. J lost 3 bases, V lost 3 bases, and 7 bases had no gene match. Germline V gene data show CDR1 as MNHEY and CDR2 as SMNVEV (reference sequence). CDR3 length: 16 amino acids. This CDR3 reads CASSFRGGNFYNEQFF. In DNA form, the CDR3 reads TGTGCCAGCAGTTTCCGGGGGGGAAACTTCTACAATGAGCAGTTCTTC.

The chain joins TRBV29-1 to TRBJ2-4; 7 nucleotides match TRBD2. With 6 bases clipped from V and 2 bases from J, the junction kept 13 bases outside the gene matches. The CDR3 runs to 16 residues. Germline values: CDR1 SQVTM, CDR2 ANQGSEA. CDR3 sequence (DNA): TGCAGCGTGGCGAGGGGCGGGGGAGGATCCAAAAACATTCAGTACTTC. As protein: CSVARGGGGSKNIQYF.

The CDR3 region has the DNA TGTGCCAGCAGTTTCCGGGGCGTTGGCGGGGGGGCAACAGATACGCAGTATTTT. Translation: CASSFRGVGGGATDTQYF. The chain joins TRBV27 to TRBJ2-3; 9 nucleotides align to TRBD2. The CDR3 extends over 18 amino acids. V was pared by 3 bases and J by 3 bases, with 13 bases of the junction left unmatched. The germline gives CDR1 MNHEY, CDR2 SMNVEV (reference sequence).

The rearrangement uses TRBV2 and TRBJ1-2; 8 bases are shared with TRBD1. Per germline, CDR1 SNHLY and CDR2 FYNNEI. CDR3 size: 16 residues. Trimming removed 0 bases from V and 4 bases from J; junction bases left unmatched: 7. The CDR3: CASSEAARGRVYGYTF. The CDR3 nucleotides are TGTGCCAGCAGTGAAGCGGCCAGGGGGCGTGTCTATGGCTACACCTTC.

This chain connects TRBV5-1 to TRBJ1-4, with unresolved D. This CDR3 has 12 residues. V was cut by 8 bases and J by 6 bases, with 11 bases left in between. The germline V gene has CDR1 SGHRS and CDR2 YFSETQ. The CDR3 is CASRREDEKLFF. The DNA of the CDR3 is TGCGCCAGTAGGCGTGAGGATGAAAAACTGTTTTTT.